The sequence of this TCR beta chain was determined in a study of a mutant IDH1 vaccine in newly diagnosed glioma. Time point meaning: baseline, week 1 (first vaccination visit). Treatment: pre-vaccination baseline after standard-of-care therapy. CDR3 length equals 16 residues. V trimming: 6 bases; J trimming: 13 bases; junction bases outside the gene matches: 21. In germline, CDR1 is MDHEN, CDR2 SYDVKM. This clone was seen more than once but under ten times. Using immunoSEQ multiplex PCR, the repertoire was profiled, and TCRdb retains in-frame clones only, with some absent. The sample has some 87,000 clones, around 80% seen once.

The sample was PBMCs, taken from a glioma patient treated with radiotherapy, temozolomide or both. The chain employs TRBV28 and TRBJ2-3; 8 nucleotides align to TRBD2. The sequence came from a man between 40 and 49 years old with glioma. As DNA, the CDR3 is TGTGCCAGCAGCCCTCGTGGACTAGCAATCGGTCCATGGGAGTATTTT. Translating gives CASSPRGLAIGPWEYF.